These 6 T cell receptor beta chains came from one sample sequenced in a study of T cell responses to AZD1222 COVID-19 vaccine. TCRdb's copy holds only in-frame clones and misses some; the assay was immunoSEQ multiplex PCR. The sample carries 90,000 to 110,000 clones, roughly 89% recorded once. Here the sequenced sample was peripheral blood, taken 28 days after the second AZD1222 dose. The receptors originated from an adult who received the AZD1222 COVID-19 vaccine.

The chain's CDR3 is CASSRTSATVNEKLFF. Here the CDR3 DNA reads TGTGCCAGTAGTAGGACTTCGGCTACCGTAAATGAAAAACTGTTTTTT. This chain links TRBV19 with TRBJ1-4; D unclear. CDR1 is LNHDA, CDR2 SQIVND, per germline (reference sequence). V was cut by 4 bases and J by 5 bases, with 17 bases left in between. The CDR3 is 16 residues long.

V gene TRBV13 combines with J gene TRBJ2-1; 9 nucleotides line up with TRBD2. Trimming cost V 2 bases and J 10 bases; bases outside gene matches: 3. There are 13 residues in the CDR3. CDR1 is PRHDT, CDR2 FYEKMQ, per germline (reference sequence). The CDR3, as DNA: TGTGCCAGCAGCTTACTAACTAGCGGGGAGCAGTTCTTC. The encoded protein is CASSLLTSGEQFF.

CDR3 nucleotides: TGTGCCAGCAGTTTGACAGCAATAAGAGCTTTCTTT. Residues: CASSLTAIRAFF. The chain joins TRBV12-3 or TRBV12-4 to TRBJ1-1, with D perhaps matching TRBD1 (5 bases). The length of the CDR3 is 12 residues. V was trimmed by 3 bases and J by 10 bases, leaving 12 bases between them.

The rearrangement joins TRBV13 to TRBJ1-1; D unclear. Germline V gives CDR1 PRHDT, CDR2 FYEKMQ (reference sequence). Deletions cut 5 bases from V and 13 bases from J, with 14 bases between. The CDR3 totals 11 residues. The CDR3 reads CASSLAPVGFF. CDR3 bases: TGTGCCAGCAGCCTTGCCCCGGTGGGTTTCTTT.

This rearrangement joins TRBV4-3 to TRBJ2-7; D gene ambiguous. Germline-derived CDR1 and CDR2 are LGHNA and YSLEER. The CDR3 spans 15 residues. V lost 6 bases to trimming and J lost 3 bases, with 18 bases between them. In DNA form, the CDR3 reads TGCGCCAGCAGGATAAGCGACTCCCCGGGCTACGAGCAGTACTTC. This encodes CASRISDSPGYEQYF.

To note about this clone: The same CDR3 can be traced to other DNA sequences in this sample. This chain links TRBV28 with TRBJ2-7; D is undetermined. V lost 6 bases and J lost 3, with 6 bases in between. The CDR3 loop spans 11 amino acids. Germline V lookup: CDR1 MDHEN, CDR2 SYDVKM. CDR3 in DNA: TGTGCCAGCAGCAAGTTCTACGAGCAGTACTTC. Translating gives CASSKFYEQYF. Together with reference TRBV28 and TRBJ2-7, the CDR3 gives the full variable domain: DVKVTQSSRYLVKRTGEKVFLECVQDMDHENMFWYRQDPGLGLRLIYFSYDVKMKEKGDIPEGYSVSREKKERFSLILESASTNQTSMYLCASSKFYEQYFGPGTRLTVT.